A single sample gave rise to the 26 T cell receptor beta chains below, sequenced in a study of identifying expanded T cells in peripheral blood. TCRdb keeps only in-frame clones here, not all; method: immunoSEQ multiplex PCR. The table shows tens of thousands of clones, with roughly 84% occurring only once. The sample comprised blood. These receptors were obtained from a person aged 18 to 75 in good health.

The V and J genes are TRBV7-2 and TRBJ2-4; D may correspond to TRBD1 or TRBD2 (5 bases each). Germline CDR1 reads SGHTA; CDR2 reads FQGNSA. This CDR3 has 13 amino acids. Trimming removed 6 bases from V and 6 bases from J, with 12 bases in between. The DNA for the CDR3 is TGTGCCAGCAGTTTCCTTGGGGGAAACATTCAGTACTTC. Encoded protein: CASSFLGGNIQYF.

The chain couples TRBV7-6 to TRBJ1-1; no clear D gene. Per germline, CDR1 SGHVS and CDR2 FNYEAQ. The CDR3 totals 12 residues. With 5 bases removed from V and 8 bases from J, the gap between germline ends came to 12 bases. CDR3 sequence: CASSPRREEAFF. CDR3 DNA: TGTGCCAGCAGCCCTAGACGGGAAGAAGCTTTCTTT.

The CDR3 region has the DNA TGTGCCAGCAGCTTGACTAGAACCACCGGGGAGCTGTTTTTT. This translates into CASSLTRTTGELFF. The genes are TRBV11-3 and TRBJ2-2; D is perhaps TRBD2 (6 bases). Germline V gene data show CDR1 as SGHNT and CDR2 as YENEEA. Trimming took 3 bases from V and 4 from J, leaving 9 bases between them. The CDR3 loop spans 14 amino acids.

This chain uses TRBV19 with TRBJ2-7; 8 bases are a match to TRBD1. Per germline, CDR1 LNHDA and CDR2 SQIVND (reference sequence). V trimming: 5 bases; J trimming: 3 bases; junction bases outside the gene matches: 6. This CDR3 comprises 14 residues. The CDR3, as DNA: TGTGCCAGTAGTTGGTCAGGGGGCGACTACGAGCAGTACTTC. Amino acids: CASSWSGGDYEQYF.

This chain's CDR3 is CASSPLTGTQETQYF. DNA of the CDR3: TGTGCCAGCTCACCACTGACGGGTACTCAAGAGACCCAGTACTTC. This chain uses TRBV18 with TRBJ2-5; D ambiguous. Trimming cost V 1 base and J 2 bases, with 11 bases left between them. Germline V gives CDR1 KGHSH, CDR2 LQKENI. The CDR3 is 15 amino acids.

The chain is built from TRBV19 and TRBJ1-1; a possible D gene is TRBD1 (6 bases). Germline values: CDR1 LNHDA, CDR2 SQIVND (reference sequence). The CDR3 has 15 residues. Trimming took 5 bases from V and 1 from J, leaving 14 bases between them. CDR3 coding DNA: TGTGCCAGTAGTCCGCAGGGGCACCCGAACACTGAAGCTTTCTTT. This gives the protein CASSPQGHPNTEAFF.

The V gene is TRBV7-2, the J gene TRBJ2-7; D unresolved. The CDR3 runs 13 residues. CDR1 and CDR2 from the germline V gene are SGHTA and FQGNSA. V was trimmed by 1 base and J by 6 bases, leaving 10 bases between them. This CDR3 reads CASSLGRVREQYF. CDR3 DNA sequence: TGTGCCAGCAGCTTAGGTAGGGTACGCGAGCAGTACTTC. The complete variable domain, with remaining parts taken from reference TRBV7-2 and TRBJ2-7, reads GAGVSQSPSNKVTEKGKDVELRCDPISGHTALYWYRQSLGQGLEFLIYFQGNSAPDKSGLPSDRFSAERTGGSVSTLTIQRTQQEDSAVYLCASSLGRVREQYFGPGTRLTVT.

J is TRBJ1-1 and V is TRBV28, with 8 nucleotides matching TRBD1. Per the germline V gene, CDR1 is MDHEN and CDR2 is SYDVKM. V lost 5 bases, J lost 3 bases, and 2 bases stayed unmatched. The CDR3 runs 13 residues. The CDR3 region has the DNA TGTGCCAGCAGTCGACAGGGGTACACTGAAGCTTTCTTT. This sequence encodes CASSRQGYTEAFF.

This clone was seen just once. The J gene is TRBJ2-7, the V gene TRBV28; the D gene is possibly TRBD1 (6 bases). V was clipped by 5 bases and J by 7 bases, with 18 bases between them. The CDR3 sequence is 14 residues long. CDR1 and CDR2 (germline): MDHEN, SYDVKM. This CDR3 is CASSPGTRAKEQYF. CDR3 nucleotide sequence: TGTGCCAGCAGTCCCGGGACACGGGCAAAGGAGCAGTACTTC.

The rearrangement uses TRBV4-3 and TRBJ2-1; D is ambiguous. Trimming pared 3 bases from V and 5 bases from J, leaving 8 bases between. Germline CDR1 and CDR2: LGHNA and YSLEER. This CDR3 comprises 13 residues. CDR3 nucleotide sequence: TGCGCCAGCAGCCAGCCGTGGGACAATGAGCAGTTCTTC. Translated: CASSQPWDNEQFF.

V and J are TRBV7-2 and TRBJ2-1, with D unresolved. The V and J ends lost 2 bases and 5 bases respectively, with 4 bases between them. This CDR3 has 12 amino acids. Germline V lookup: CDR1 SGHTA, CDR2 FQGNSA. CDR3 amino acids: CASSLSNNEQFF. CDR3 sequence (DNA): TGTGCCAGCAGCTTATCAAACAATGAGCAGTTCTTC.

The V call is TRBV28, the J call TRBJ1-4; D call uncertain. CDR1 MDHEN and CDR2 SYDVKM come from the germline V gene. The CDR3 length is 14 residues. V gave up 6 bases and J gave up 5 bases, with 13 bases separating them. As DNA, the CDR3 is TGTGCCAGCAGCGAAAAAAGAGGAAATGAAAAACTGTTTTTT. It yields the protein CASSEKRGNEKLFF.

V is TRBV7-3 and J is TRBJ2-1; TRBD2 matches at 12 bases. Germline CDR1 and CDR2: SGHTA and FQGTGA. This CDR3 contains 15 residues. V lost 5 bases to trimming and J lost 9 bases; unmatched junction nucleotides: 8. CDR3 nucleotide sequence: TGTGCCAGCAGCCCCACACCTAGCGGGAGGGGTGAGCAGTTCTTC. Protein sequence: CASSPTPSGRGEQFF. The entire variable domain, with the rest obtained from reference TRBV7-3 and TRBJ2-1, is as follows: GAGVSQTPSNKVTEKGKYVELRCDPISGHTALYWYRQSLGQGPEFLIYFQGTGAADDSGLPNDRFFAVRPEGSVSTLKIQRTERGDSAVYLCASSPTPSGRGEQFFGPGTRLTVL.

The gene calls are TRBV6-6 and TRBJ2-1; 11 nucleotides align to TRBD2. The J segment lost 4 bases and the V segment lost 6 bases, leaving 5 bases of the junction unmatched. This CDR3 comprises 15 residues. CDR1 is MNHNY, CDR2 SVGAGI, per germline (reference sequence). The DNA for the CDR3 is TGTGCCAGCAGGCCGGGACTAGCGGTTTACAATGAGCAGTTCTTC. Translation gives CASRPGLAVYNEQFF.

A single count supports this clone. The chain has TRBV29-1 and TRBJ2-7; D perhaps matches TRBD1 (5 bases). Germline V gives CDR1 SQVTM, CDR2 ANQGSEA. V shed 6 bases and J shed 0 bases, with 9 bases lying between them. The CDR3 contains 12 residues. The CDR3 loop is CSVQVLSYEQYF. The CDR3 nucleotides are TGCAGCGTACAGGTCCTCTCCTACGAGCAGTACTTC.

This clone was observed a handful of times. This chain connects TRBV4-1 to TRBJ2-2, with D tentatively TRBD1 (6 bases). The germline V gene encodes CDR1 MGHRA and CDR2 YSYEKL. Trimming removed 2 bases at V and 0 bases at J, with 10 bases between. This CDR3 spans 16 amino acids. This chain's CDR3 is CASSQTGTSNTGELFF. As DNA, the CDR3 is TGCGCCAGCAGCCAAACCGGGACATCGAACACCGGGGAGCTGTTTTTT.

The chain carries TRBV7-9 and TRBJ2-7, with 7 positions matching TRBD2. The CDR3 is 14 residues long. The V segment lost 6 bases and the J segment 6 bases; nucleotides outside the gene matches: 11. Per germline, CDR1 SEHNR and CDR2 FQNEAQ (reference sequence). The DNA of the CDR3 is TGTGCCAGCAGTTCCCCGGGAAGCGGGGTCGAGCAGTACTTC. It specifies CASSSPGSGVEQYF.

On this clone: Germline and junction disagree at one end, which may indicate a read error. The chain is built from TRBV7-3 and TRBJ2-1; 7 bases line up with TRBD1. Germline V gene sequence: CDR1 SGHTA, CDR2 FQGTGA. This CDR3 contains 12 residues. CDR3 residues: CASSQTGEAVIF. The CDR3 DNA reads TGTGCCAGCAGCCAAACAGGGGAAGCTGTCATCTTC. Complete variable domain (other parts from reference TRBV7-3 and TRBJ2-1): GAGVSQTPSNKVTEKGKYVELRCDPISGHTALYWYRQSLGQGPEFLIYFQGTGAADDSGLPNDRFFAVRPEGSVSTLKIQRTERGDSAVYLCASSQTGEAVIFGPGTRLTVL.

V and J are TRBV28 and TRBJ2-5; a weak D match, TRBD2 (5 bases). The CDR3 spans 14 residues. Trimming took 7 bases from V and 5 from J, leaving 17 bases between them. Looked up from germline, CDR1 is MDHEN and CDR2 is SYDVKM. This CDR3 is CASTENGPGETQYF. The DNA for the CDR3 is TGTGCCAGCACCGAAAATGGTCCGGGGGAGACCCAGTACTTC.

This clone appeared once. V is TRBV5-1 and J is TRBJ1-1; TRBD1 aligns across 9 bases. V dropped 4 bases and J dropped 2; count of bases not matched to a gene: 6. The germline V gene encodes CDR1 SGHRS and CDR2 YFSETQ. CDR3 length: 15 residues. CDR3 bases: TGCGCCAGCAGCCTAAAACAGGGGGCCAACACTGAAGCTTTCTTT. Translation gives CASSLKQGANTEAFF.

This chain links TRBV19 with TRBJ2-1; 9 bases agree with TRBD1. The CDR3 is 16 amino acids. V was pared by 5 bases and J by 9 bases, with 14 bases of the junction left unmatched. Germline CDR1 and CDR2: LNHDA and SQIVND (reference sequence). The CDR3: CASSGGTGSYVGEQFF. The CDR3 coding sequence is TGTGCCAGTAGTGGGGGGACAGGGAGCTATGTGGGTGAGCAGTTCTTC.

The chain uses TRBV27 and TRBJ1-5; D might be TRBD1 (5 bases). Germline CDR1 reads MNHEY; CDR2 reads SMNVEV (reference sequence). The V and J ends lost 0 bases and 7 bases respectively, with 7 bases between them. CDR3 length: 13 amino acids. As DNA, the CDR3 is TGTGCCAGCAGTTTATCCGAGGGGCAGCCCCAGCATTTT. Protein product: CASSLSEGQPQHF.

The chain has TRBV9 and TRBJ1-1; the D gene is possibly TRBD1 (6 bases). The germline V gene has CDR1 SGDLS and CDR2 YYNGEE. Trimming cost V 1 base and J 6 bases, with 7 bases left between them. The CDR3 has 12 residues. As DNA, the CDR3 is TGTGCCAGCAGCGTAACAGGGCCTGAAGCTTTCTTT. Translation: CASSVTGPEAFF.

This clone was picked up a small number of times. The chain uses TRBV5-1 and TRBJ1-1, with 9 bases matching TRBD1. V was pared by 3 bases and J by 4 bases, with 4 bases of the junction left unmatched. This CDR3 comprises 14 residues. Germline V gene lookup returns CDR1 SGHRS and CDR2 YFSETQ. The CDR3 DNA follows: TGCGCCAGCAGCTCGGGGACAGGGAGCACTGAAGCTTTCTTT. Amino acids: CASSSGTGSTEAFF.

This clone has a handful of counts. The chain couples TRBV29-1 to TRBJ2-3; TRBD2 matches 11 bases. The trim removed 6 bases at V and 0 bases at J, leaving 11 bases unmatched. This CDR3 contains 17 residues. Looked up from germline, CDR1 is SQVTM and CDR2 is ANQGSEA. The CDR3 is CSVVVSGRAYSTDTQYF. CDR3 DNA: TGCAGCGTAGTAGTTAGCGGGAGGGCCTATAGCACAGATACGCAGTATTTT.

The gene calls are TRBV10-1 and TRBJ2-2; TRBD1 agrees at 9 bases. The CDR3 is 16 amino acids. Germline CDR1 reads WNHNN; CDR2 reads SYGVQD (reference sequence). With 9 bases clipped from V and 5 bases from J, the junction kept 13 bases outside the gene matches. The CDR3 spells CASPIVDRGTTGELFF. In nucleotides, the CDR3 is TGCGCCAGTCCGATAGTGGACAGGGGAACGACCGGGGAGCTGTTTTTT.